This T cell receptor (beta chain) comes out of a study of T cells expressing NK-cell markers. This CDR3 is built from 17 residues. Germline V gene sequence: CDR1 MNHNS, CDR2 SASEGT. TCRdb re-called the 5' RACE reads and catalogs CDR3 proteins one per entry, DNA excluded. Here the sample table reports roughly 390,000 distinct CDR3 sequences. The clonotype originates from a man aged 18-70 years in good health. V gene TRBV6-1 combines with J gene TRBJ2-6; the D call from TCRdb, TRBD1, cannot be confirmed without DNA. The sample consisted of blood T cells: a sorted CD56 or NKG2C T cell subset, CD4+ or CD8+ T cells, or bulk PBMC T cells (not recorded which). The CDR3 loop is CASRSLGTGSGANVLTF.